One sample yielded the 14 T cell receptor beta chains listed below, sequenced in a study of cytomegalovirus exposure and HLA in healthy donors. PCR was performed using 60 Vbeta and 13 Jbeta primers. TCRdb keeps only in-frame clones here, not all; method: immunoSEQ multiplex PCR. The listing contains 95,000 to 110,000 clones. Sequenced input: PBMCs. The receptors come from a middle-aged man in good health and CMV-seronegative.

V is TRBV7-6 and J is TRBJ2-1, with TRBD1 matching over 7 bases. The J segment lost 2 bases and the V segment lost 5 bases, leaving 6 bases of the junction unmatched. The germline V gene has CDR1 SGHVS and CDR2 FNYEAQ. The CDR3 totals 15 residues. The CDR3 bases are TGTGCCAGCAGCCAGGCAGGGGGAGCCTACAATGAGCAGTTCTTC. Translated: CASSQAGGAYNEQFF.

This rearrangement joins TRBV12-5 to TRBJ2-1; 13 bases match TRBD2. Losses at the gene ends were 2 bases for V and 9 bases for J; bases not matched to a gene: 7. The CDR3 has 16 residues. The germline V gene encodes CDR1 LGHNT and CDR2 FRNRAP. CDR3 DNA sequence: TGTGCTAGTGGTTTGCTACTAGCGGGGGGGCCTAGTGAGCAGTTCTTC. Encoded protein: CASGLLLAGGPSEQFF.

In the case of this clone: A read error may produce the germline difference seen at one junction end. The V call is TRBV5-1, the J call TRBJ1-5; D is possibly TRBD1 (5 bases). The CDR3 is 15 residues long. From germline, CDR1 is SGHRS and CDR2 YFSETQ. CDR3 residues: CASGSQGTSNRPQHF. The CDR3 region has the DNA TGCGCCAGCGGCTCTCAGGGAACAAGCAATCGGCCCCAGCATTTT.

The V gene is TRBV6-5, the J gene TRBJ1-2; 7 bases agree with TRBD1. This CDR3 is 15 amino acids long. Germline loops: CDR1 MNHEY, CDR2 SVGAGI. Trimming cost V 6 bases and J 6 bases; bases outside gene matches: 13. In DNA, the CDR3 is TGTGCCAGCAGCAAGAAGGGGGCGTCGGTGGATGGCTACACCTTC. Its protein is CASSKKGASVDGYTF.

This chain joins TRBV5-1 and TRBJ2-1, with D tentatively TRBD1 (6 bases). The CDR3 consists of 12 residues. CDR1 and CDR2 (germline): SGHRS, YFSETQ. V lost 3 bases and J lost 10, with 11 bases in between. This CDR3 is CASSSGALEQFF. CDR3 bases: TGCGCCAGCAGCTCAGGGGCCCTAGAGCAGTTCTTC.

The V call is TRBV28, the J call TRBJ2-3, with TRBD2 matching over 10 bases. The V gene end was trimmed by 3 bases and the J gene end by 4 bases; junction bases not matched to a gene: 4. This CDR3 comprises 15 residues. Germline V gene data show CDR1 as MDHEN and CDR2 as SYDVKM. CDR3 region: CASSFGAGGSDTQYF. Here the CDR3 DNA reads TGTGCCAGCAGTTTCGGAGCGGGAGGGTCAGATACGCAGTATTTT.

In DNA form, the CDR3 reads TGTGCCTGGGGGGACATTAATCAGCCCCAGCATTTT. Amino acids: CAWGDINQPQHF. The genes are TRBV30 and TRBJ1-5, with a tentative D call TRBD1 (6 bases). The CDR3 contains 12 residues. V shed 5 bases and J shed 4 bases, with 9 bases lying between them. From germline, CDR1 is GTSNPN and CDR2 SVGIG (reference sequence). Supplemented by reference TRBV30 and TRBJ1-5, the full variable domain reads SQTIHQWPATLVQPVGSPLSLECTVEGTSNPNLYWYRQAAGRGLQLLFYSVGIGQISSEVPQNLSASRPQDRQFILSSKKLLLSDSGFYLCAWGDINQPQHFGDGTRLSIL.

The J gene is TRBJ1-3, the V gene TRBV4-2, with D uncertain. V lost 0 bases and J 9 bases, leaving 15 bases between the germline ends. Germline V gene sequence: CDR1 LGHNA, CDR2 YNFKEQ. The CDR3 spans 15 residues. The CDR3 spells CASSQDGRPGVTIYF. In DNA form, the CDR3 reads TGTGCCAGCAGCCAAGATGGGAGACCAGGAGTCACCATATATTTT.

The rearrangement links TRBV10-3 to TRBJ1-3; TRBD1 might be the D (6 bases). Trimming stripped 5 bases from V and 7 bases from J, with 12 bases between. The CDR3 is made up of 13 amino acids. The V gene's germline CDR1 is ENHRY and CDR2 SYGVKD. DNA of the CDR3: TGTGCCATCAGTAACAGGGAGGGGAACACCATATATTTT. This encodes CAISNREGNTIYF.

V is TRBV28 and J is TRBJ2-2, with 8 bases fitting TRBD1. V shed 3 bases and J 1 base; nucleotides not matched to a gene: 1. This CDR3 region has 15 residues. Germline V lookup: CDR1 MDHEN, CDR2 SYDVKM. The CDR3 region is CASSLGTGNTGELFF. The CDR3 coding sequence is TGTGCCAGCAGTTTGGGGACAGGGAACACCGGGGAGCTGTTTTTT.

The chain employs TRBV30 and TRBJ1-5; TRBD1 matches at 8 bases. V trimming: 5 bases; J trimming: 3 bases; junction bases outside the gene matches: 6. The CDR3 spans 14 residues. Germline values: CDR1 GTSNPN, CDR2 SVGIG (reference sequence). The CDR3 DNA reads TGTGCCTGGGGCCCGGGACAGGTCAATCAGCCCCAGCATTTT. Its translation: CAWGPGQVNQPQHF.

This rearrangement joins TRBV5-4 to TRBJ2-3, with TRBD1 as a possible D gene (6 bases). Trimming cost V 3 bases and J 4 bases, with 18 bases left between them. This CDR3 contains 16 residues. Germline lookup yields CDR1 SGHNT and CDR2 YYREEE (reference sequence). The chain's CDR3 is CASSSPRQGTADTQYF. The DNA of the CDR3 is TGTGCCAGCAGCTCCCCGAGGCAGGGGACCGCAGATACGCAGTATTTT.

The chain uses TRBV6-1 and TRBJ1-2; 7 bases line up with TRBD1. Germline V lookup: CDR1 MNHNS, CDR2 SASEGT. The CDR3 spans 15 residues. J gave up 4 bases and V 7 bases, and 12 bases lay outside the gene matches. In nucleotides, the CDR3 is TGTGCCAGCAAGGAACAGAACAGGGGCAGCTATGGCTACACCTTC. Translation: CASKEQNRGSYGYTF.

The rearrangement joins TRBV5-1 to TRBJ2-7, with TRBD2 as a possible D gene (7 bases). This CDR3 has 14 amino acids. Trimming pared 4 bases from V and 5 bases from J, leaving 16 bases between. CDR1 is SGHRS and CDR2 is YFSETQ in the germline V gene. This CDR3 reads CASSGLGGPNEQYF. The CDR3 bases are TGCGCCAGCAGCGGGCTCGGGGGGCCCAACGAGCAGTACTTC. Complete variable domain (other parts from reference TRBV5-1 and TRBJ2-7): KAGVTQTPRYLIKTRGQQVTLSCSPISGHRSVSWYQQTPGQGLQFLFEYFSETQRNKGNFPGRFSGRQFSNSRSEMNVSTLELGDSALYLCASSGLGGPNEQYFGPGTRLTVT.